The source of this T cell receptor beta chain is a study of type 1 regulatory T cells. At the level of the study: This in vitro CD4 product, T-allo10, is enriched for Tr1 cells and alloantigen-specific.

With respect to this clonotype: Its cognate antigen is unknown.

T-allo10 cells from the graft donor were described as anergic, host-alloantigen-specific, and alloantigen-specific suppressors. The CDR3 consists of 17 residues. Losses at the gene ends were 5 bases for V and 4 bases for J; bases not matched to a gene: 14. From germline, CDR1 is SEHNR and CDR2 FQNEAQ (reference sequence). One entry per CDR3 protein results from TCRdb running MiXCR on the reads. The sample yields about 68,000 distinct CDR3 sequences, around 63% seen once. The genes are TRBV7-9 and TRBJ2-1; 7 bases match TRBD2. The origin of this receptor is a human donor in good health. Sequenced sample: cultured T cells, either the whole culture or a sorted T cell fraction (not recorded which). The sample's subset: Tr1-enriched cell product generated in vitro against host alloantigens. In nucleotides, the CDR3 is TGTGCCAGCAGCCCGAGGGGTGGCGGGAGTGCGTACAATGAGCAGTTCTTC. Its protein product is CASSPRGGGSAYNEQFF.